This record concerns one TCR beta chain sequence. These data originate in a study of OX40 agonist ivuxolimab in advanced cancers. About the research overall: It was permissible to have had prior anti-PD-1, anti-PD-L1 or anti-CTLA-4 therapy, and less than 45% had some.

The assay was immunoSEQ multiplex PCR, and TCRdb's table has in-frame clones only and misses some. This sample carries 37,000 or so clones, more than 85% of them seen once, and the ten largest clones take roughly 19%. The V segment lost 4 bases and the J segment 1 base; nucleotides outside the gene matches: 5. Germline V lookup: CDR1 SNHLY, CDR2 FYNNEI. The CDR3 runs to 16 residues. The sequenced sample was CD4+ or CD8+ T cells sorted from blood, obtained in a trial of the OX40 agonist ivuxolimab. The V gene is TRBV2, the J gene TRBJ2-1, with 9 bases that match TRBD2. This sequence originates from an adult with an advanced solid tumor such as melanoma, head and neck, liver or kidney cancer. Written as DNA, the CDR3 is TGTGCCAGCAGTGTTCGGGCGGGGGGGTCCTACAATGAGCAGTTCTTC. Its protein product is CASSVRAGGSYNEQFF.